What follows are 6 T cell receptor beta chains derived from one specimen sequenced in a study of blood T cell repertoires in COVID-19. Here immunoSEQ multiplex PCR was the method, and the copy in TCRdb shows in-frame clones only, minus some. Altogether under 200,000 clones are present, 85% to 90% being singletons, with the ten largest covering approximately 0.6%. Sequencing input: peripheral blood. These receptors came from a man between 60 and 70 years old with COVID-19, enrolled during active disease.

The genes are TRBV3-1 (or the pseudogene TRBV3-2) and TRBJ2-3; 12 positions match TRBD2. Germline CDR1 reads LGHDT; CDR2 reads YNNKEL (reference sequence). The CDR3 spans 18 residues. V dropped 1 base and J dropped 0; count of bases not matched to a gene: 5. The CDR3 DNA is TGTGCCAGCAGCCAAGGACTAGCGGGAGCCACTAGCACAGATACGCAGTATTTT. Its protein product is CASSQGLAGATSTDTQYF.

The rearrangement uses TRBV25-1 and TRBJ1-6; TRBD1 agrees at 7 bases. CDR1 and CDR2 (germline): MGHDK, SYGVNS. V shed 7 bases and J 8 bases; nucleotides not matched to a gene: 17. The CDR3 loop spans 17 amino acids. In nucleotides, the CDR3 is TGTGCCAGCACCAGTCAAATAACAGGGGTGAGGGATTCACCCCTCCACTTT. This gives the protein CASTSQITGVRDSPLHF.

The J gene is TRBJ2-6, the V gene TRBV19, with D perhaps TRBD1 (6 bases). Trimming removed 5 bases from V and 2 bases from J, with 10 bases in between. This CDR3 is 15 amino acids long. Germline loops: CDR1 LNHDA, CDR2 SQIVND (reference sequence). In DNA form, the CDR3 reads TGTGCCAGTAGTGGACAGAGGGCTGGGGCCAACGTCCTGACTTTC. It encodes CASSGQRAGANVLTF.

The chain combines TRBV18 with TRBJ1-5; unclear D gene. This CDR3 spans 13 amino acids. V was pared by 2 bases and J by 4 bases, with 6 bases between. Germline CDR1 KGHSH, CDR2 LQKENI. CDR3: CASSPTENQPQHF. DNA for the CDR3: TGTGCCAGCTCACCAACGGAGAATCAGCCCCAGCATTTT.

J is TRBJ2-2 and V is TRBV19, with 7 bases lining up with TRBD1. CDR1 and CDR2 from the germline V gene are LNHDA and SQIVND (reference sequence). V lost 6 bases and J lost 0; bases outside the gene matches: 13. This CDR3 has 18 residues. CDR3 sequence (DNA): TGTGCCAGTAGCCTTAACACCGGGACAGCTGCGAACACCGGGGAGCTGTTTTTT. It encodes CASSLNTGTAANTGELFF.

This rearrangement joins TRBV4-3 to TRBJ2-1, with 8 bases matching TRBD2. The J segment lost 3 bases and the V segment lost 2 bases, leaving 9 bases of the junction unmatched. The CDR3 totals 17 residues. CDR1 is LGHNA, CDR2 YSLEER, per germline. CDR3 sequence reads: CASSQTISGSVYNEQFF. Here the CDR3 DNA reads TGCGCCAGCAGCCAAACAATCAGCGGGAGTGTCTACAATGAGCAGTTCTTC.